Following are 7 T cell receptor beta chains from one sample sequenced in a study of cytomegalovirus exposure and HLA in healthy donors. Measured with immunoSEQ multiplex PCR; TCRdb has only the in-frame clones, and not every one. The top ten clones hold roughly 5.5% of a sample with 200,000 to 250,000 clones, less than 85% of them seen once. The sample taken for sequencing was PBMCs. These receptors all stem from a woman aged 18 to 35 in good health and CMV-seronegative.

The chain has TRBV27 and TRBJ1-2; no definite D call. This CDR3 comprises 13 residues. Germline loops: CDR1 MNHEY, CDR2 SMNVEV (reference sequence). With 2 bases removed from V and 4 bases from J, the gap between germline ends came to 8 bases. The CDR3 bases are TGTGCCAGCAGTTTAAACCCCTCCTATGGCTACACCTTC. The encoded protein is CASSLNPSYGYTF.

The chain couples TRBV4-1 to TRBJ1-5; D ambiguous. V lost 4 bases to trimming and J lost 0 bases, with 10 bases between them. Per the germline V gene, CDR1 is MGHRA and CDR2 is YSYEKL. The CDR3 runs 15 residues. The CDR3 DNA reads as TGCGCCAGCAGCCTAGGGCCCAATAGCAATCAGCCCCAGCATTTT. This gives the protein CASSLGPNSNQPQHF.

This chain links TRBV6-1 with TRBJ1-5, with D hard to call. V shed 2 bases and J shed 5 bases, with 7 bases lying between them. Germline CDR1 and CDR2: MNHNS and SASEGT. This CDR3 region has 13 residues. The CDR3 is CASSEKGYQPQHF. In DNA, the CDR3 is TGTGCCAGCAGTGAAAAAGGGTATCAGCCCCAGCATTTT.

This sequence joins TRBV27 and TRBJ2-3; D unclear. This CDR3 is built from 13 residues. Germline CDR1 is MNHEY and CDR2 is SMNVEV (reference sequence). With 5 bases removed from V and 1 base from J, the gap between germline ends came to 7 bases. CDR3 region: CASSPRGTDTQYF. DNA for the CDR3: TGTGCCAGCAGTCCAAGGGGCACAGATACGCAGTATTTT.

The chain uses TRBV4-1 and TRBJ1-5; D not certain. The ends were cut back, 3 bases at V and 7 bases at J, with 16 bases in the middle. From germline, CDR1 is MGHRA and CDR2 YSYEKL. The CDR3 length is 15 residues. The CDR3 coding sequence is TGCGCCAGCAGCCACCCCCACGGGTCGGGACAGCCCCAGCATTTT. Translating gives CASSHPHGSGQPQHF.

The chain carries TRBV28 and TRBJ2-1; 9 nucleotides agree with TRBD1. Germline CDR1 is MDHEN and CDR2 is SYDVKM. The CDR3 is made up of 15 amino acids. The V and J ends lost 1 base and 7 bases, in that order; junction bases with no gene match: 5. This CDR3 reads CASSLYGTGSNEQFF. The DNA of the CDR3 is TGTGCCAGCAGTTTATACGGGACAGGGTCGAATGAGCAGTTCTTC.

A single count supports this clone. The chain has TRBV4-1 and TRBJ2-7, with 10 bases aligning to TRBD2. CDR3 length: 16 residues. Germline V gene sequence: CDR1 MGHRA, CDR2 YSYEKL. V was pared by 0 bases and J by 6 bases, with 8 bases of the junction left unmatched. This CDR3 is CASSQEPAGGPGEQYF. CDR3 bases: TGCGCCAGCAGCCAAGAGCCAGCGGGGGGGCCAGGCGAGCAGTACTTC.